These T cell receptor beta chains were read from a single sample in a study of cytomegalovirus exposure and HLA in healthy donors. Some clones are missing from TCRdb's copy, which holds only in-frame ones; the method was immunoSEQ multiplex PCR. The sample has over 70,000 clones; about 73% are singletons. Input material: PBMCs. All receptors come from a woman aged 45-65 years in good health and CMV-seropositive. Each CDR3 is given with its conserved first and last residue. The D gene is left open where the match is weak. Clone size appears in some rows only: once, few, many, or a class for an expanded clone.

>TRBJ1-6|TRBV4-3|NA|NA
TGCGCCAGCAGCCAGTGGGAGTCGAATTCACCCCTCCACTTT
CASSQWESNSPLHF
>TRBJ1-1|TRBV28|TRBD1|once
TGTGCCAGCAGTTCGGGACAGCGCCTTGAAGCTTTCTTT
CASSSGQRLEAFF
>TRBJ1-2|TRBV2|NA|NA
TGTGCCAGCAGTGAAGCAGGGGTCGGCTACACCTTC
CASSEAGVGYTF
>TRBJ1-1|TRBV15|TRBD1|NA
TGTGCCACCAGCAGGGCGCGACAGGGGTTGATTGAAGCTTTCTTT
CATSRARQGLIEAFF
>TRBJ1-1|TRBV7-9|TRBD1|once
TGTGCCAGCAGCTTAGAAGGACAGGGGATTGAAGCTTTCTTT
CASSLEGQGIEAFF
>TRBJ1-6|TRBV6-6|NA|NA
TGTGCCAGCTCGAGCGATAATTCACCCCTCCACTTT
CASSSDNSPLHF
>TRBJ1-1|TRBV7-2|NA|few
TGTGCCAGCAGCCAACTATTGAACACTGAAGCTTTCTTT
CASSQLLNTEAFF
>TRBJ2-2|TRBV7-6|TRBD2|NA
TGTGCCGGTAGCGGGGTATCGGCTCGGGGGGAGCTGTTTTTT
CAGSGVSARGELFF
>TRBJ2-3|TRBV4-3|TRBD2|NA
TGCGCCAGCAGCCAGAGTAGCGGGAGTGCGGATACGCAGTATTTT
CASSQSSGSADTQYF
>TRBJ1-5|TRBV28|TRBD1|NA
TGTGCCAGCAGTTTAAATCCCTGGACAGGGAGTAGCAATCAGCCCCAGCATTTT
CASSLNPWTGSSNQPQHF
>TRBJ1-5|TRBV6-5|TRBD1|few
TGTGCCAGCAGTACCGGACAGGGGATTTTTCAGCCCCAGCATTTT
CASSTGQGIFQPQHF
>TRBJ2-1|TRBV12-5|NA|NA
TGTGCTAGTGGTTTGGAGGACATGACCTACAATGAGCAGTTCTTC
CASGLEDMTYNEQFF